These 21 T cell receptor beta chains were sequenced from one sample in a study of blood T cell repertoires in COVID-19. Repertoires were generated with immunoSEQ multiplex PCR, while TCRdb's copy carries only in-frame clones and drops some. The sample carries around 150,000 clones, 88% recorded once. The sequenced sample was peripheral blood. These receptors were taken from a human donor with COVID-19, enrolled during active disease. The donor label of this sample is uncertain.

The rearrangement uses TRBV5-1 and TRBJ1-4, with 10 bases fitting TRBD1. Unmatched junction bases numbered 14, after V lost 7 bases and J lost 8 bases. The CDR3 consists of 16 residues. CDR1 SGHRS and CDR2 YFSETQ come from the germline V gene. CDR3 nucleotides: TGCGCCAGCGGGACAGGGGATTCACCCCCAGGGGAAAAACTGTTTTTT. Its protein is CASGTGDSPPGEKLFF. The full variable domain, in which reference TRBV5-1 and TRBJ1-4 provide the parts outside the CDR3, is KAGVTQTPRYLIKTRGQQVTLSCSPISGHRSVSWYQQTPGQGLQFLFEYFSETQRNKGNFPGRFSGRQFSNSRSEMNVSTLELGDSALYLCASGTGDSPPGEKLFFGSGTQLSVL.

The V gene is TRBV27, the J gene TRBJ2-7; D remains unclear. The germline V gene encodes CDR1 MNHEY and CDR2 SMNVEV (reference sequence). This CDR3 is 13 amino acids long. V lost 8 bases to trimming and J lost 2 bases, with 13 bases between them. This CDR3 is CASGRVGAYEQYF. The CDR3 DNA reads TGTGCCAGCGGAAGAGTTGGAGCCTACGAGCAGTACTTC.

This chain joins TRBV20-1 and TRBJ2-1; D not resolved. V was trimmed by 2 bases and J by 5 bases, leaving 4 bases between them. CDR1 is DFQATT and CDR2 is SNEGSKA in the germline V gene (reference sequence). The CDR3 loop spans 11 amino acids. Here the CDR3 reads CSARLDNEQFF. The CDR3 bases are TGCAGTGCTAGATTAGACAATGAGCAGTTCTTC.

The chain couples TRBV5-1 to TRBJ1-1; 9 positions agree with TRBD1. This CDR3 spans 13 amino acids. Germline CDR1 SGHRS, CDR2 YFSETQ. Unmatched junction bases numbered 2, after V lost 3 bases and J lost 5 bases. The DNA of the CDR3 is TGCGCCAGCAGCTACGACAGGGGGACTGAAGCTTTCTTT. It is translated as CASSYDRGTEAFF.

J is TRBJ2-1 and V is TRBV29-1, with a weak D call TRBD1 (5 bases). Germline loops: CDR1 SQVTM, CDR2 ANQGSEA. V was trimmed by 6 bases and J by 6 bases, leaving 15 bases between them. There are 13 residues in the CDR3. The CDR3: CSVRGPSGNEQFF. As DNA, the CDR3 is TGCAGCGTAAGGGGCCCTTCGGGCAATGAGCAGTTCTTC.

The rearrangement joins TRBV27 to TRBJ2-7; D not certain. V was pared by 5 bases and J by 1 base, with 12 bases between. The CDR3 extends over 14 amino acids. Per the germline V gene, CDR1 is MNHEY and CDR2 is SMNVEV (reference sequence). The CDR3 DNA reads as TGTGCCAGCAGTCCGTTCGGGTTTTCCTACGAGCAGTACTTC. The encoded protein is CASSPFGFSYEQYF.

The J gene is TRBJ2-1, the V gene TRBV9; 7 bases are shared with TRBD2. This CDR3 spans 15 amino acids. V was pared by 1 base and J by 4 bases, with 5 bases of the junction left unmatched. CDR1 SGDLS and CDR2 YYNGEE come from the germline V gene. The CDR3 coding sequence is TGTGCCAGCAGCGTATTAACGGGAGGTTACAATGAGCAGTTCTTC. Its protein product is CASSVLTGGYNEQFF.

V usage is TRBV28 and J usage is TRBJ2-1; 10 nucleotides line up with TRBD1. Looked up from germline, CDR1 is MDHEN and CDR2 is SYDVKM. Trimming at V came to 7 bases and at J to 6 bases, leaving 12 bases not matched to a gene. The CDR3 is 16 amino acids. Written as DNA, the CDR3 is TGTGCCAGCATGAGTATGACAGGGGGCGCACGCAATGAGCAGTTCTTC. Amino acid sequence: CASMSMTGGARNEQFF. Supplemented by reference TRBV28 and TRBJ2-1, the full variable domain reads DVKVTQSSRYLVKRTGEKVFLECVQDMDHENMFWYRQDPGLGLRLIYFSYDVKMKEKGDIPEGYSVSREKKERFSLILESASTNQTSMYLCASMSMTGGARNEQFFGPGTRLTVL.

V is TRBV6-1 and J is TRBJ1-6; D unclear. Germline V gene data show CDR1 as MNHNS and CDR2 as SASEGT. Trimming pared 3 bases from V and 7 bases from J, leaving 13 bases between. This CDR3 spans 15 amino acids. The CDR3 DNA is TGTGCCAGCAGTGACCGTTCCGGTGCAAATTCACCCCTCCACTTT. The encoded protein is CASSDRSGANSPLHF.

The CDR3 nucleotides read TGTGCCAGCAGCTTAAGCTCCCCAGGTGATGGCTACACCTTC. Its protein is CASSLSSPGDGYTF. The V gene is TRBV7-9, the J gene TRBJ1-2; no firm D call. The V gene's germline CDR1 is SEHNR and CDR2 FQNEAQ (reference sequence). The CDR3 consists of 14 residues. Trimming removed 2 bases at V and 6 bases at J, with 13 bases between.

This sequence joins TRBV6-2 or TRBV6-3 and TRBJ2-1; maybe TRBD1 (6 bases). The ends were cut back, 4 bases at V and 9 bases at J, with 19 bases in the middle. The length of the CDR3 is 15 residues. Germline assignment: CDR1 MNHEY and CDR2 SVGEGT. The CDR3 here is CASSSPMGAASEQFF. In DNA form, the CDR3 reads TGTGCCAGCAGTTCCCCGATGGGGGCAGCCAGTGAGCAGTTCTTC.

The chain links TRBV7-9 to TRBJ1-1; a weak D match, TRBD1 (5 bases). In germline, CDR1 is SEHNR, CDR2 FQNEAQ (reference sequence). V lost 5 bases to trimming and J lost 1 base, with 14 bases between them. The CDR3 runs 15 residues. In DNA, the CDR3 is TGTGCCAGCAGCCGCTCCGGGGGGGAGAACACTGAAGCTTTCTTT. Translation gives CASSRSGGENTEAFF.

The chain links TRBV11-3 to TRBJ2-1, with TRBD1 matching over 9 bases. Germline loops: CDR1 SGHNT, CDR2 YENEEA. The CDR3 is 15 residues long. V was pared by 3 bases and J by 10 bases, with 10 bases of the junction left unmatched. The CDR3 nucleotides are TGTGCCAGCAGCTTGTACAGGGGGCTACGCAACGAGCAGTTCTTC. Translated: CASSLYRGLRNEQFF.

Details on this clone: This specimen includes other DNA sequences encoding the same CDR3. The chain is built from TRBV12-3 or TRBV12-4 and TRBJ1-2; 8 bases align to TRBD1. Unmatched junction bases numbered 1, after V lost 5 bases and J lost 2 bases. This CDR3 has 13 amino acids. DNA for the CDR3: TGTGCCAGCAGTCGACAGGGGAACTATGGCTACACCTTC. Amino acid sequence: CASSRQGNYGYTF.

The rearrangement uses TRBV7-9 and TRBJ2-7, with no clear D. The CDR3 runs to 14 residues. Germline V CDR1 and CDR2: SEHNR, FQNEAQ (reference sequence). V lost 1 base and J 5 bases, leaving 12 bases between the germline ends. The CDR3 sequence is CASSLDLTPHEQYF. The DNA of the CDR3 is TGTGCCAGCAGCTTAGATCTAACCCCCCACGAGCAGTACTTC. The full variable domain, in which reference TRBV7-9 and TRBJ2-7 provide the parts outside the CDR3, is DTGVSQNPRHKITKRGQNVTFRCDPISEHNRLYWYRQTLGQGPEFLTYFQNEAQLEKSRLLSDRFSAERPKGSFSTLEIQRTEQGDSAMYLCASSLDLTPHEQYFGPGTRLTVT.

This clone occurred once. The rearrangement links TRBV6-6 to TRBJ1-2; D remains ambiguous. Between the trimmed V and J ends, which lost 8 bases and 2 bases, there was a span of 9 bases. The germline CDR1 and CDR2 sequences are MNHNY and SVGAGI (reference sequence). The CDR3 sequence is 12 residues long. The CDR3, as DNA: TGTGCCAGCGGCGGCACCAACTATGGCTACACCTTC. This encodes CASGGTNYGYTF.

The gene calls are TRBV30 and TRBJ1-2; D not resolved. The CDR3 covers 16 residues. Germline values: CDR1 GTSNPN, CDR2 SVGIG (reference sequence). Trimming took off 0 bases at V and 0 bases at J, with 14 bases between the two ends. CDR3 sequence: CAWSVPTGPSNYGYTF. The CDR3 coding sequence is TGTGCCTGGAGTGTACCGACTGGCCCTTCTAACTATGGCTACACCTTC.

This chain links TRBV7-9 with TRBJ2-7; 10 bases map to TRBD2. V lost 1 base to trimming and J lost 2 bases; unmatched junction nucleotides: 2. The V gene's germline CDR1 is SEHNR and CDR2 FQNEAQ (reference sequence). The CDR3 sequence is 15 residues long. The CDR3 region is CASSLDLAGAYEQYF. DNA for the CDR3: TGTGCCAGCAGCTTAGATCTAGCGGGAGCCTACGAGCAGTACTTC.

V is TRBV7-2 and J is TRBJ1-1; D gene unclear. V dropped 1 base and J dropped 4 bases, with 7 bases sitting between them. Germline loops: CDR1 SGHTA, CDR2 FQGNSA. This CDR3 region has 13 residues. CDR3 in DNA: TGTGCCAGCAGCTTAGATCCTCGCACTGAAGCTTTCTTT. Translated, it gives CASSLDPRTEAFF.

This clone was found once. This chain links TRBV27 with TRBJ2-7, with D perhaps TRBD1 (6 bases). The CDR3 is 16 residues long. Trimming took 3 bases from V and 0 from J, leaving 15 bases between them. Germline V CDR1 and CDR2: MNHEY, SMNVEV (reference sequence). In DNA form, the CDR3 reads TGTGCCAGCAGTTTTCGAAGGGGGACGGGCTCCTACGAGCAGTACTTC. Translated: CASSFRRGTGSYEQYF.

This clone was observed once. The V and J genes are TRBV6-1 and TRBJ1-1; no firm D call. CDR1 and CDR2 (germline): MNHNS, SASEGT. This CDR3 has 12 residues. Trimming left V 1 base short and J 9 bases short, with 9 bases between. Written as DNA, the CDR3 is TGTGCCAGCAGTGAAGTGGCGGAAAAAGCTTTCTTT. Its translation is CASSEVAEKAFF.